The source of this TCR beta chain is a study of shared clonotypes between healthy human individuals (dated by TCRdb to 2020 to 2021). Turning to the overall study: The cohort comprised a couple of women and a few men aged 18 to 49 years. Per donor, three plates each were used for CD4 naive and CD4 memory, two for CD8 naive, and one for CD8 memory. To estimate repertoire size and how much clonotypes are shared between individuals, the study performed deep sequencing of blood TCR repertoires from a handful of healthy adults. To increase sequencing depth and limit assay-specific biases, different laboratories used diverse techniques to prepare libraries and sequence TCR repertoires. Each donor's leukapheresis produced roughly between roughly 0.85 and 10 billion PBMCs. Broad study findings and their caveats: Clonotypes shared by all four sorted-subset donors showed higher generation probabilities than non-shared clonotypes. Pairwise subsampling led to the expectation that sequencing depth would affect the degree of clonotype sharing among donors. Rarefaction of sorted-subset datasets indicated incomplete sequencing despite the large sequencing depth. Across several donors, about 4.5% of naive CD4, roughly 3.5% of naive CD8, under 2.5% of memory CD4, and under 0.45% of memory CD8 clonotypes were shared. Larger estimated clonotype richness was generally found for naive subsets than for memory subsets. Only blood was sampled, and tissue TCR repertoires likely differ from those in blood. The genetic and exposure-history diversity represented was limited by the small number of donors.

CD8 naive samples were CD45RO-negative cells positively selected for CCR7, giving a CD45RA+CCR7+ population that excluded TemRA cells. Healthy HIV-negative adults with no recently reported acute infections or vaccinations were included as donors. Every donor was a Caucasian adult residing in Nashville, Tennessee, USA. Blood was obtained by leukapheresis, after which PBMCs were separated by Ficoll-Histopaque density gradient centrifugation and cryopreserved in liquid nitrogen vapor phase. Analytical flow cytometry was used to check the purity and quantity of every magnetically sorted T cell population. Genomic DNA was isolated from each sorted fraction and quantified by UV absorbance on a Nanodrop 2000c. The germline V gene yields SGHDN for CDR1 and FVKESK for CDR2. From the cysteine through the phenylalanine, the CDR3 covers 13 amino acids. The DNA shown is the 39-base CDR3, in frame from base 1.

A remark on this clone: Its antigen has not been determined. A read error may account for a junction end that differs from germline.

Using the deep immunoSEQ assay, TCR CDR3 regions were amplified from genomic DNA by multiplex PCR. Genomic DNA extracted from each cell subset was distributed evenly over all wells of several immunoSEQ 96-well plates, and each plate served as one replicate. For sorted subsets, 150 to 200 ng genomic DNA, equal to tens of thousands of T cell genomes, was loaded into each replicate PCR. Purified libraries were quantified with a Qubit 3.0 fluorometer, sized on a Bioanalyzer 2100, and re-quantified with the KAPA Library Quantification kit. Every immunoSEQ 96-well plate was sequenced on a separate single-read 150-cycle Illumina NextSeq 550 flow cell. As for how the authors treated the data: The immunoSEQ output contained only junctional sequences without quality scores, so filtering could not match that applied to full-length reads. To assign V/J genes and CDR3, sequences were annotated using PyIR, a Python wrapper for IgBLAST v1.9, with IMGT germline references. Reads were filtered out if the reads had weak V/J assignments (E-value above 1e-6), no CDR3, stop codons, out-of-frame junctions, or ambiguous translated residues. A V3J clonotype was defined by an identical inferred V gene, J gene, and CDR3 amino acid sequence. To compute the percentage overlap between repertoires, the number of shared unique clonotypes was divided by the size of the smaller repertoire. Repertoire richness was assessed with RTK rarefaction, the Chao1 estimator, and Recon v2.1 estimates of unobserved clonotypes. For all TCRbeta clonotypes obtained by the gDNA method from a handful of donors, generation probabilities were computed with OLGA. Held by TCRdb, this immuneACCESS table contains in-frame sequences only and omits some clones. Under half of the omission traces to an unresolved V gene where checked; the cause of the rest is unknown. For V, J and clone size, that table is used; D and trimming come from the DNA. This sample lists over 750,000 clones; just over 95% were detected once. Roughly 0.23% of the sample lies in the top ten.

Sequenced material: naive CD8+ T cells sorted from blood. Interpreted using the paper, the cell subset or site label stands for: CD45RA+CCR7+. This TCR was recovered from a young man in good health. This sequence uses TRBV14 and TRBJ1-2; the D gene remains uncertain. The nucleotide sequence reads TGTGCCAGCAGCCAAGTTGAAGGGCTCCGGATCAATTTC. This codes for CASSQVEGLRINF.